This is a list of T cell receptor beta chains from one sample in a study of T cell responses to AZD1222 COVID-19 vaccine. The table came from immunoSEQ multiplex PCR; TCRdb's copy has only in-frame clones and leaves some out. The sample holds about 89,000 clones, more than 75% seen once. The starting material was peripheral blood, obtained on day 0 of MenACWY control vaccination. The receptor set was obtained from an adult in good health. CDR3s include the opening cysteine and the closing phenylalanine or tryptophan. Each record gives: CDR3 DNA, CDR3 protein, J gene, D gene, V gene, clone size. The D gene is left open where the match is weak. Only some rows state a clone size, as once, few, many or a class for expanded clones.

DNA: TGTGCCAGCAGCTTAGTGAGTAGCTCCTACAATGAGCAGTTCTTC
CDR3: CASSLVSSSYNEQFF
J: TRBJ2-1
D: -
V: TRBV7-3
size: -

DNA: TGTGCCAGCAGACTTGGACCGCGTTGGGAGCAGTACTTC
CDR3: CASRLGPRWEQYF
J: TRBJ2-7
D: -
V: TRBV6-5
size: -

DNA: TGTGCCACCAGCAGAGACATCGACTATGGCTACACCTTC
CDR3: CATSRDIDYGYTF
J: TRBJ1-2
D: -
V: TRBV15
size: -

DNA: TGTGCCAGTAGTATCGGACAGGGCTGGGGCTACACCTTC
CDR3: CASSIGQGWGYTF
J: TRBJ1-2
D: TRBD1
V: TRBV19
size: -

DNA: TGTGCCAGCAGGGGGGGGACGTGGGATAATTCACCCCTCCACTTT
CDR3: CASRGGTWDNSPLHF
J: TRBJ1-6
D: -
V: TRBV28
size: -

DNA: TGTGCCAGCAGCCCTCCGGGACGTTACGTCCATGAGCAGTTCTTC
CDR3: CASSPPGRYVHEQFF
J: TRBJ2-1
D: -
V: TRBV3-1/TRBV3-2
size: -

DNA: TGTGCCAGCACCCCTCATGGGGGCGGGAGCACTGAAGCTTTCTTT
CDR3: CASTPHGGGSTEAFF
J: TRBJ1-1
D: -
V: TRBV28
size: -

DNA: TGCAGTGCCCCCGGGCAAGAGACCCAGTACTTC
CDR3: CSAPGQETQYF
J: TRBJ2-5
D: -
V: TRBV20-1
size: -

DNA: TGTGCCAGCAGTGAAAGGGTTGTGGATGAGCAGTTCTTC
CDR3: CASSERVVDEQFF
J: TRBJ2-1
D: -
V: TRBV2
size: -

DNA: TGTGCCAGCAGTCACGGCCTCGCAGGAAACACCATATATTTT
CDR3: CASSHGLAGNTIYF
J: TRBJ1-3
D: -
V: TRBV6-6
size: -

DNA: TGTGCCAGCAGACAAACCCCACAGGGATACGAGCAGTACTTC
CDR3: CASRQTPQGYEQYF
J: TRBJ2-7
D: -
V: TRBV2
size: -

DNA: TGTGCCGCAGGGTCGGGTGGCTACACCTTC
CDR3: CAAGSGGYTF
J: TRBJ1-2
D: -
V: TRBV28
size: -

DNA: TGTGCCAGCAGCTTACAGGGTGCGAACACCGGGGAGCTGTTTTTT
CDR3: CASSLQGANTGELFF
J: TRBJ2-2
D: -
V: TRBV11-2
size: -

DNA: TGTGCCAGCAGTGGTCTGACGGGGTCAGTCGATACGCAGTATTTT
CDR3: CASSGLTGSVDTQYF
J: TRBJ2-3
D: -
V: TRBV28
size: -

DNA: TGCGCCAGCAGGGGGACTGCTCAAGAGACCCAGTACTTC
CDR3: CASRGTAQETQYF
J: TRBJ2-5
D: -
V: TRBV5-1
size: -

DNA: TGCGCCAGCAGCCAAGTCCATGAGTTAGGCGAGCAGTTCTTC
CDR3: CASSQVHELGEQFF
J: TRBJ2-1
D: -
V: TRBV4-3
size: once

DNA: TGTGCCAGCTCACCACGTAGAGGGGAGGATGGCTACACCTTC
CDR3: CASSPRRGEDGYTF
J: TRBJ1-2
D: -
V: TRBV18
size: -

DNA: TGTGCCAGCAGCTTGGCCGGCCCATCTGGAAACACCATATATTTT
CDR3: CASSLAGPSGNTIYF
J: TRBJ1-3
D: -
V: TRBV5-4
size: -

DNA: TGTGCCAGCAGCACCGGGACACAGGGGACTAATGAAAAACTGTTTTTT
CDR3: CASSTGTQGTNEKLFF
J: TRBJ1-4
D: TRBD1
V: TRBV9
size: -

DNA: TGTGCCATCAGTGGGACGGACCGGGTAGAGCAGTTCTTC
CDR3: CAISGTDRVEQFF
J: TRBJ2-1
D: -
V: TRBV10-3
size: -

DNA: TGTGCCAGCAGCATCATTTGTTGGGTAGCGGAAAGACGTAGGCAGTTCTTC
CDR3: CASSIICWVAERRRQFF
J: TRBJ2-1
D: -
V: TRBV21-1
size: -

DNA: TGTGCCAGCAGTCTACAGAACACCGGGGAGCTGTTTTTT
CDR3: CASSLQNTGELFF
J: TRBJ2-2
D: -
V: TRBV12-3/TRBV12-4
size: -

DNA: TGCAGCGTTAGGAGCCGAAATTCCCCACAATCAAACACTGAAGCTTTCTTT
CDR3: CSVRSRNSPQSNTEAFF
J: TRBJ1-1
D: -
V: TRBV29-1
size: -

DNA: TGCAGTGCTAGTATGACTAGCGGAACAGATACGCAGTATTTT
CDR3: CSASMTSGTDTQYF
J: TRBJ2-3
D: TRBD2
V: TRBV20-1
size: -

DNA: TGTGCAAGTCGCTTTCGCGGGCGGGATTGGTCCGGGGAGCTGTTTTTT
CDR3: CASRFRGRDWSGELFF
J: TRBJ2-2
D: -
V: TRBV12-2
size: -

DNA: TGTGCCAGCAGTCAACCCTTACAGGGCCGCTGGGGAGCTTTCTTT
CDR3: CASSQPLQGRWGAFF
J: TRBJ1-1
D: -
V: TRBV2
size: -

DNA: TGTGCCAGTACAGGATGGACTGAAGCTTTCTTT
CDR3: CASTGWTEAFF
J: TRBJ1-1
D: -
V: TRBV19
size: -

DNA: TGCGCCAGCAGCCAAGATCACTATCAGCCCCAGCATTTT
CDR3: CASSQDHYQPQHF
J: TRBJ1-5
D: -
V: TRBV4-1
size: -

DNA: TGTGCCAGCGGACCCACAGGGGACGAGCAGTACTTC
CDR3: CASGPTGDEQYF
J: TRBJ2-7
D: TRBD1
V: TRBV6-6
size: -

DNA: TGTGCCAGCAGCGTAGGGGCAGAGTCAGGTGAAAAACTGTTTTTT
CDR3: CASSVGAESGEKLFF
J: TRBJ1-4
D: -
V: TRBV9
size: -

DNA: TGTGCCATCAGTGGTTCAGGGGGCCCAGATACGCAGTATTTT
CDR3: CAISGSGGPDTQYF
J: TRBJ2-3
D: TRBD1
V: TRBV10-3
size: -

DNA: TGTGCCAGCAGCCAGGGCGGCGGAAAACATCAGCCCCAGCATTTT
CDR3: CASSQGGGKHQPQHF
J: TRBJ1-5
D: -
V: TRBV3-1/TRBV3-2
size: -

DNA: TGCGCCAGCAGCTTGACAGTGAACACTGAAGCTTTCTTT
CDR3: CASSLTVNTEAFF
J: TRBJ1-1
D: -
V: TRBV10-1
size: -

DNA: TGTGCCACGCAGGGTCCGAACACCGGGGAGCTGTTTTTT
CDR3: CATQGPNTGELFF
J: TRBJ2-2
D: -
V: TRBV24-1
size: -

DNA: TGCGCCAGCAGCTTGTTGACAGGGGGCTATGGCTACACCTTC
CDR3: CASSLLTGGYGYTF
J: TRBJ1-2
D: TRBD1
V: TRBV5-1
size: -

DNA: TGTGCCAGCAGCATGTCTAGCGGGAGAGGGGACGAGCAGTACTTC
CDR3: CASSMSSGRGDEQYF
J: TRBJ2-7
D: TRBD2
V: TRBV7-2
size: -

DNA: TGTGCCAGCAGCCCTTGGGACAGGGGCATAGAAAAACTGTTTTTT
CDR3: CASSPWDRGIEKLFF
J: TRBJ1-4
D: TRBD1
V: TRBV3-1/TRBV3-2
size: -

DNA: TGTGCCAGCAGTCTACGGGCCCAAAATGAAAAACTGTTTTTT
CDR3: CASSLRAQNEKLFF
J: TRBJ1-4
D: -
V: TRBV3-1/TRBV3-2
size: -

DNA: TGTGCCAGCAGTGAAAGGGCGGGGTTGACTGAAGCTTTCTTT
CDR3: CASSERAGLTEAFF
J: TRBJ1-1
D: -
V: TRBV2
size: -

DNA: TGTGCCAGCAGCTTAGGGAGGGGGTTCGAAAAACTGTTTTTT
CDR3: CASSLGRGFEKLFF
J: TRBJ1-4
D: -
V: TRBV7-2
size: -

DNA: TGTGCCAGTAGTCCGGGTGTGGCCTTCAACACTGAAGCTTTCTTT
CDR3: CASSPGVAFNTEAFF
J: TRBJ1-1
D: -
V: TRBV19
size: -

DNA: TGTGCCAGCAGTTCCCGGGTGGCGGGCTCCTACGAGCAGTACTTC
CDR3: CASSSRVAGSYEQYF
J: TRBJ2-7
D: -
V: TRBV28
size: -

DNA: TGTGCCAGTAGTATCGTGGAGGTCACCGGGGAGCTGTTTTTT
CDR3: CASSIVEVTGELFF
J: TRBJ2-2
D: -
V: TRBV19
size: -

DNA: TGTGCCAGCAGCTTAGTTTCCGGGGTAGGTGATTCCTACGAGCAGTACTTC
CDR3: CASSLVSGVGDSYEQYF
J: TRBJ2-7
D: -
V: TRBV7-2
size: -

DNA: TGTGCCACCAGCAGAGATAGGGCCCGCCTGGGCGAGCAGTACTTC
CDR3: CATSRDRARLGEQYF
J: TRBJ2-7
D: -
V: TRBV15
size: once

DNA: TGTGCCTACAGCCCCCGGGGCAACACTGAAGCTTTCTTT
CDR3: CAYSPRGNTEAFF
J: TRBJ1-1
D: -
V: TRBV7-9
size: once

DNA: TGTGCCAGCAGTGCTAACCTCCGGTTAGCGGGAACTAAGGGGGATGAGCAGTTCTTC
CDR3: CASSANLRLAGTKGDEQFF
J: TRBJ2-1
D: TRBD2
V: TRBV27
size: once

DNA: TGTGCCAGCAGTTCCCGTTACAATGAGCAGTTCTTC
CDR3: CASSSRYNEQFF
J: TRBJ2-1
D: -
V: TRBV12-3/TRBV12-4
size: -

DNA: TGTGCCAGCAGCGACAGGGAGGGTCAGCCCCAGCATTTT
CDR3: CASSDREGQPQHF
J: TRBJ1-5
D: TRBD1
V: TRBV27
size: -

DNA: TGTGCCAGCAGCTTAGAGGCCGGCACCGTGACTTTCTTT
CDR3: CASSLEAGTVTFF
J: TRBJ1-1
D: -
V: TRBV11-2
size: -

DNA: TGTGCCAGTAGTTTCGGGGGAGGGGGCAATGAGCAGTTCTTC
CDR3: CASSFGGGGNEQFF
J: TRBJ2-1
D: -
V: TRBV19
size: once

DNA: TGTGCCAGCAGATTACGGACAGGGGGCTATGGCTACACCTTC
CDR3: CASRLRTGGYGYTF
J: TRBJ1-2
D: TRBD1
V: TRBV27
size: -

DNA: TGTGCCAGCAGCCAAGGGGGGGCCGGTCAGCCCCAGCATTTT
CDR3: CASSQGGAGQPQHF
J: TRBJ1-5
D: -
V: TRBV3-1/TRBV3-2
size: once

DNA: TGTGCTAGCAGCTCGTCCGGGACGGGGAAGACCCAGTACTTC
CDR3: CASSSSGTGKTQYF
J: TRBJ2-5
D: -
V: TRBV7-7
size: -

DNA: TGTGCCAGCGTCAGGGGGCGGATCGGCGAGCAGTACTTC
CDR3: CASVRGRIGEQYF
J: TRBJ2-7
D: TRBD1
V: TRBV2
size: -